The text below deals with one T cell receptor (beta chain). The data are from a study of T cell responses to AZD1222 COVID-19 vaccine. This CDR3 contains 15 residues. The germline gives CDR1 SGHAT, CDR2 FQNNGV. J gave up 6 bases and V 10 bases, and 18 bases lay outside the gene matches. The method was immunoSEQ multiplex PCR; TCRdb's version includes in-frame clones alone and lacks a portion of them. The sample has some 100,000 clones, approximately 90% seen once; the top ten hold about 7.1%. The chain has TRBV11-2 and TRBJ2-7; 7 positions agree with TRBD2. The material sequenced was peripheral blood, taken 28 days after the second AZD1222 dose. The receptor comes from an adult who received the AZD1222 COVID-19 vaccine. CDR3 amino acids: CATKNTGLSIPEQYF. CDR3 bases: TGTGCCACCAAAAACACGGGACTATCAATCCCCGAGCAGTACTTC.